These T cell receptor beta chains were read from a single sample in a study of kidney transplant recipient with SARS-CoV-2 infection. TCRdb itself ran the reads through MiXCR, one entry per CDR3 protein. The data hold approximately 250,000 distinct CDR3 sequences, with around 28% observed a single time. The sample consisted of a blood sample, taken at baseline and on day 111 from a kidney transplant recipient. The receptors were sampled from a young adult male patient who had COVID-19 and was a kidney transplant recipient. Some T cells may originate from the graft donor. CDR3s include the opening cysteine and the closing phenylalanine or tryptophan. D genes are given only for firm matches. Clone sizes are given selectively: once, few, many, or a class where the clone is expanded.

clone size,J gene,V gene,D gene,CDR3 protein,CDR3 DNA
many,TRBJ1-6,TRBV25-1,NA,CASSAGTGAPLHF,TGTGCCAGCAGTGCTGGGACGGGAGCACCCCTCCACTTT
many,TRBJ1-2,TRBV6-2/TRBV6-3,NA,CASSSCDCIGKTYGYTF,TGTGCCAGCAGTTCTTGCGACTGCATCGGAAAGACCTATGGCTACACCTTC
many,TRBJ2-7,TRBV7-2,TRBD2,CASSLVPGGSYEQYF,TGTGCCAGCAGCTTAGTTCCGGGAGGGTCCTACGAGCAGTACTTC
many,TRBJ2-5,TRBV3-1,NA,CASSIFHPISFSETQYF,TGTGCCAGCAGCATATTTCATCCCATTTCTTTCTCTGAGACCCAGTACTTC
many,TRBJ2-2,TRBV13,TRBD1,CASSSNRGAGELFF,TGTGCCAGCAGTTCCAACAGGGGGGCCGGGGAGCTGTTTTTT
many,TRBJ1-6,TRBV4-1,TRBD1,CASSHLAGQGANSPLHF,TGCGCCAGCAGCCATCTCGCGGGACAGGGGGCTAATTCACCCCTCCACTTT
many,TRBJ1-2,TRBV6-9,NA,CASSHSPPYGKTYGYTF,TGTGCCAGCAGTCACTCACCGCCTTACGGAAAGACCTATGGCTACACCTTC
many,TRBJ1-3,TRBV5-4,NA,CASSRRLTGTGNTIYF,TGTGCCAGCAGCCGCCGTCTAACAGGGACTGGAAACACCATATATTTT
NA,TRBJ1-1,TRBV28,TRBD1,CVSSLGQVPEAFF,TGTGTCAGCAGTCTGGGACAGGTCCCTGAAGCTTTCTTT
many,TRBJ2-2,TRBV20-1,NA,CSATGPTNTGELFF,TGCAGTGCTACTGGACCCACGAACACCGGGGAGCTGTTTTTT
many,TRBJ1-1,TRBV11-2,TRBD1,CASRLGKGALTEAFF,TGTGCCAGCAGGTTAGGTAAGGGGGCTTTAACTGAAGCTTTCTTT